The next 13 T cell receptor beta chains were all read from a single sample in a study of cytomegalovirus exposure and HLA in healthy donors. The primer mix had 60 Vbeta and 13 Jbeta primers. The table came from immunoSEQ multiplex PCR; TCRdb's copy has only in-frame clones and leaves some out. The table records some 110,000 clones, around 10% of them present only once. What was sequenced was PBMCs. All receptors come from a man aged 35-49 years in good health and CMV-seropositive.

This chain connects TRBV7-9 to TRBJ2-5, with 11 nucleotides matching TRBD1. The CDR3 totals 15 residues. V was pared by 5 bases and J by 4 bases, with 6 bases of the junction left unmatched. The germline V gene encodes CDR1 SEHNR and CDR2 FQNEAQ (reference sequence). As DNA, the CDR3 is TGTGCCAGCAGCCGGGACAGGGGGGTTGGAGAGACCCAGTACTTC. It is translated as CASSRDRGVGETQYF.

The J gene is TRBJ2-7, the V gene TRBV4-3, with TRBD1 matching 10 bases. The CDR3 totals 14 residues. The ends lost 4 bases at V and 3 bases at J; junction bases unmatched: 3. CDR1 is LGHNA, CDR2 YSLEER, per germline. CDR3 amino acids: CASSPGTGDYEQYF. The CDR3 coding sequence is TGCGCCAGCAGCCCCGGGACAGGGGACTACGAGCAGTACTTC.

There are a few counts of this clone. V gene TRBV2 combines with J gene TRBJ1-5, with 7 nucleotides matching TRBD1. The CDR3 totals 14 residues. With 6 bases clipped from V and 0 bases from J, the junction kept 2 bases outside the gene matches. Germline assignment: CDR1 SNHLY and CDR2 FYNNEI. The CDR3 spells CASRGTVSNQPQHF. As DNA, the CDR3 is TGTGCCAGCAGGGGGACAGTTAGCAATCAGCCCCAGCATTTT.

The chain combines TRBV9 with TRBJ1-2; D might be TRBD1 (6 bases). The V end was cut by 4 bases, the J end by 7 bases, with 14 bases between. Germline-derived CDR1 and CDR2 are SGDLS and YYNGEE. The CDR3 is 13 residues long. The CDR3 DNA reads TGTGCCAGCAGCCCTTCCGGGGGGGCTGGCTACACCTTC. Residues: CASSPSGGAGYTF.

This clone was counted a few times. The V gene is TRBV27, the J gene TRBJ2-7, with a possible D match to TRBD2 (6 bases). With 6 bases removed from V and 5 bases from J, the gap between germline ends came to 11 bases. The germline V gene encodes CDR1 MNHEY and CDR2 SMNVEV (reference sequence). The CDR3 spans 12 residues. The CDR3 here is CASRGEDHEQYF. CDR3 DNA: TGTGCCAGCAGAGGGGAGGACCACGAGCAGTACTTC.

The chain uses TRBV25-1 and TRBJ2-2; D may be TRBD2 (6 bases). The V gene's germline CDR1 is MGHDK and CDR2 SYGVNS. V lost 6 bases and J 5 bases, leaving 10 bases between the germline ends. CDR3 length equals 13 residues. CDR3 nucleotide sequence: TGTGCCAGCAGCCACGGACTAACCGGGGAGCTGTTTTTT. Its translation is CASSHGLTGELFF.

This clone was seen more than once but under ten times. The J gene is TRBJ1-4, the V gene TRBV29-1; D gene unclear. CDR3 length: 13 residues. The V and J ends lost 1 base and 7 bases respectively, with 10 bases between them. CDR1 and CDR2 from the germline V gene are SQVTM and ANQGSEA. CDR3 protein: CSVEGRGGEKLFF. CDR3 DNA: TGCAGCGTTGAAGGGCGCGGCGGTGAAAAACTGTTTTTT.

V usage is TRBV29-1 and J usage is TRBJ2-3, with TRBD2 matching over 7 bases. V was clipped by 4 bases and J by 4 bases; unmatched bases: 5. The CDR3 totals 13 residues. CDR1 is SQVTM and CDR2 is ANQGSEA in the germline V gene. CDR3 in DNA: TGCAGCGTTGGGACTAGTGGGGCAGATACGCAGTATTTT. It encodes CSVGTSGADTQYF.

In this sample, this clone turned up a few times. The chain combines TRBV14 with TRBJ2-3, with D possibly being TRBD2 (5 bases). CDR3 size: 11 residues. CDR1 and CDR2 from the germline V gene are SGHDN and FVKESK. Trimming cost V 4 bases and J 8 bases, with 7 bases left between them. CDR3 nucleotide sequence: TGTGCCAGCAGCCGGGCGGGTACGCAGTATTTT. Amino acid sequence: CASSRAGTQYF.

The DNA for the CDR3 is TGTGCCTGGACAGGGGGCGGCTATGGCTACACCTTC. It translates to CAWTGGGYGYTF. The chain combines TRBV30 with TRBJ1-2; 8 bases are a match to TRBD1. The CDR3 runs 12 residues. The germline V gene has CDR1 GTSNPN and CDR2 SVGIG (reference sequence). V lost 4 bases, J lost 4 bases, and 2 bases stayed unmatched.

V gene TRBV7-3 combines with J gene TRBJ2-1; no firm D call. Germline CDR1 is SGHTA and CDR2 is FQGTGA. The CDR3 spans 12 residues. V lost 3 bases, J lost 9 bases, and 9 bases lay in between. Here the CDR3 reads CASSFGLSEQFF. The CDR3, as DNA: TGTGCCAGCAGCTTTGGCCTTTCTGAGCAGTTCTTC.

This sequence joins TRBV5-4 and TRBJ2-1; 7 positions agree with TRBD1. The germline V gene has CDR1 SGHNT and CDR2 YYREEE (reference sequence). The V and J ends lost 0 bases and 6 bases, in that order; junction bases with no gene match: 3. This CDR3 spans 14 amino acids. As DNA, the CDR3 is TGTGCCAGCAGCTTGGCGGGACAGTTCAATGAGCAGTTCTTC. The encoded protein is CASSLAGQFNEQFF.

DNA for the CDR3: TGTGCCAGCAGCTCTCCCTCGGGCGGGACAGGGGGCAGGGAAGCTTTCTTT. Translating it yields CASSSPSGGTGGREAFF. The genes are TRBV11-3 and TRBJ1-1, with TRBD1 matching 12 bases. Germline CDR1 is SGHNT and CDR2 is YENEEA. This CDR3 spans 17 amino acids. Trimming removed 4 bases from V and 8 bases from J; junction bases left unmatched: 14.